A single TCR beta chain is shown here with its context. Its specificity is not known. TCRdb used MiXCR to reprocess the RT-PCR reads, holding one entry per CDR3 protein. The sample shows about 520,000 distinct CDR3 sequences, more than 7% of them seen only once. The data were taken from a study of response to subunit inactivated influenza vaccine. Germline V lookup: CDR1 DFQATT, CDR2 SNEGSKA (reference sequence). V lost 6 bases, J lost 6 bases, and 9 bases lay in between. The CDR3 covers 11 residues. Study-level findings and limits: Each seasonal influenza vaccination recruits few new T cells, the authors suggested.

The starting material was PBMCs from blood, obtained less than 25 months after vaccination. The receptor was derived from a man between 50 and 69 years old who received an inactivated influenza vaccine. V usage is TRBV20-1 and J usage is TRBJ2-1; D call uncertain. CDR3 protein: CSATRRNEQFF. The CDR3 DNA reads TGCAGTGCCACCCGGCGCAATGAGCAGTTCTTC.